Following are 27 T cell receptor beta chains from one sample sequenced in a study of identical twins. TCRdb reanalysed the 5' RACE reads using MiXCR and keeps one entry per CDR3 protein. The table has about 150,000 distinct CDR3 sequences, around 3.5% seen once. Material: memory T cells sorted from blood. These receptors were collected from a man between 18 and 35 years old in good health.

This clonotype has a count of ten or more. The V and J genes are TRBV12-3 or TRBV12-4 and TRBJ2-2; D remains unclear. The V gene lost 5 bases and the J gene lost 3 bases, with 7 bases spanning the gap. The CDR3 sequence is 13 residues long. CDR3 residues: CASSPWDTGELFF. The CDR3 DNA is TGTGCCAGCAGTCCCTGGGACACCGGGGAGCTGTTTTTT.

This clonotype was counted ten times or more. The rearrangement joins TRBV20-1 to TRBJ2-1; no clear D gene. CDR1 and CDR2 from the germline V gene are DFQATT and SNEGSKA (reference sequence). The CDR3 is 12 residues long. The DNA of the CDR3 is TGCAGCCCCCTAACCCCCCGAAGTGAGCAGTTCTTC. Translation gives CSPLTPRSEQFF.

This clonotype was seen repeatedly, ten times or more. V and J are TRBV12-3 or TRBV12-4 and TRBJ2-2; no firm D call. This CDR3 spans 12 amino acids. V was pared by 5 bases and J by 6 bases, with 7 bases between. In DNA, the CDR3 is TGTGCCAGCAGTCCTCGCTCCGGGGAGCTGTTTTTT. Its protein product is CASSPRSGELFF.

This clonotype was picked up many times. This chain joins TRBV5-1 and TRBJ2-4; tentative D call: TRBD2 (5 bases). This CDR3 contains 15 residues. Per the germline V gene, CDR1 is SGHRS and CDR2 is YFSETQ. Trimming removed 4 bases at V and 7 bases at J, with 18 bases between. The CDR3 loop reads CASSQSGVHLNIQYF. Written as DNA, the CDR3 is TGCGCCAGCAGCCAAAGCGGCGTACATTTGAACATTCAGTACTTC.

The table lists this clonotype with many counts. V gene TRBV5-1 combines with J gene TRBJ2-3; D is possibly TRBD1 or TRBD2 (5 bases each). The CDR3 extends over 15 amino acids. The germline V gene has CDR1 SGHRS and CDR2 YFSETQ. Trimming removed 4 bases at V and 2 bases at J, with 14 bases between. CDR3 protein: CASSPVGRLTDTQYF. Here the CDR3 DNA reads TGCGCCAGCAGCCCCGTGGGACGGCTCACAGATACGCAGTATTTT.

This clonotype was counted a few times. This chain uses TRBV5-1 with TRBJ1-6, with TRBD1 identical over 8 bases. The germline V gene encodes CDR1 SGHRS and CDR2 YFSETQ. There are 15 residues in the CDR3. J was trimmed by 8 bases and V by 7 bases; bases with no gene match: 11. The CDR3 DNA reads TGCGCCAGCTCTAGTCGGACAGGGTTTGATTCACCCCTCCACTTT. It is translated as CASSSRTGFDSPLHF.

In this sample, this clonotype turned up many times. The chain links TRBV5-1 to TRBJ2-5, with D possibly TRBD2 on 5 matching bases. V was shortened by 2 bases and J by 0 bases, with 11 bases between the two germline ends. Germline-derived CDR1 and CDR2 are SGHRS and YFSETQ. The CDR3 has 15 amino acids. CDR3 loop: CASSLGSANQETQYF. CDR3 coding DNA: TGCGCCAGCAGCTTAGGTAGCGCTAACCAAGAGACCCAGTACTTC.

This clonotype was seen repeatedly, ten times or more. The J gene is TRBJ1-5, the V gene TRBV15; 9 bases map to TRBD1. CDR1 is LNHNV and CDR2 is YYDKDF in the germline V gene (reference sequence). Trimming took 4 bases from V and 4 from J; bases not matched to a gene: 5. The CDR3 consists of 15 residues. CDR3 nucleotides: TGTGCCACCAGCACCGGGACAGGGTATAATCAGCCCCAGCATTTT. Its translation is CATSTGTGYNQPQHF.

This clonotype was counted ten times or more. The rearrangement links TRBV12-3 or TRBV12-4 to TRBJ2-7, with 9 positions matching TRBD1. The CDR3 length is 14 residues. The junction had 3 bases not matched to a gene; V was cut back by 4 bases and J by 2 bases. The CDR3 here is CASSYRGPPYEQYF. CDR3 sequence (DNA): TGTGCCAGCAGTTACAGGGGGCCACCCTACGAGCAGTACTTC.

This chain joins TRBV6-5 and TRBJ2-5; D could derive from TRBD1 or TRBD2 (5 bases each). The CDR3 is 16 amino acids. V was pared by 0 bases and J by 9 bases, with 20 bases between. Germline CDR1 and CDR2: MNHEY and SVGAGI. The CDR3 DNA sequence: TGTGCCAGCAGTTACTCGAAGATGGGGACCTCCGCCGCCCAGTACTTC. This sequence encodes CASSYSKMGTSAAQYF.

This clonotype was counted ten times or more. CDR3 in amino acids: CASSQYRYNEQFF. The CDR3 DNA reads as TGTGCCAGCAGCCAATATCGGTACAATGAGCAGTTCTTC. This chain uses TRBV3-1 with TRBJ2-1; D remains ambiguous. Between the trimmed V and J ends, which lost 2 bases and 4 bases, there was a span of 6 bases. The CDR3 is 13 residues long. Per germline, CDR1 LGHDT and CDR2 YNNKEL (reference sequence).

This clonotype was counted ten times or more. The rearrangement uses TRBV29-1 and TRBJ2-2, with 8 positions matching TRBD2. Trimming cost V 6 bases and J 5 bases; bases outside gene matches: 8. CDR3 size: 14 residues. Germline loops: CDR1 SQVTM, CDR2 ANQGSEA. The CDR3 loop is CSVATSGLTGELFF. CDR3 nucleotides: TGCAGCGTCGCCACTAGCGGCCTTACCGGGGAGCTGTTTTTT.

This clonotype has a count of ten or more. J is TRBJ2-2 and V is TRBV5-1, with 10 bases fitting TRBD2. V lost 4 bases and J lost 4; bases outside the gene matches: 4. The length of the CDR3 is 15 residues. Germline loops: CDR1 SGHRS, CDR2 YFSETQ. CDR3 loop: CASSLRTSGTGELFF. Written as DNA, the CDR3 is TGCGCCAGCAGCCTCCGGACTAGCGGCACCGGGGAGCTGTTTTTT.

This clonotype has just a few counts. The V and J genes are TRBV30 and TRBJ2-4, with D hard to call. Between the trimmed V and J ends, which lost 8 bases and 0 bases, there was a span of 14 bases. The CDR3 contains 14 residues. Germline assignment: CDR1 GTSNPN and CDR2 SVGIG (reference sequence). CDR3 loop: CAGKDPLAKNIQYF. The CDR3 bases are TGTGCCGGGAAAGATCCACTAGCCAAAAACATTCAGTACTTC. Drawing the rest from reference TRBV30 and TRBJ2-4, the complete variable domain is SQTIHQWPATLVQPVGSPLSLECTVEGTSNPNLYWYRQAAGRGLQLLFYSVGIGQISSEVPQNLSASRPQDRQFILSSKKLLLSDSGFYLCAGKDPLAKNIQYFGAGTRLSVL.

At least ten counts were recorded for this clonotype. The rearrangement joins TRBV7-2 to TRBJ2-3; D gene unclear. The germline V gene has CDR1 SGHTA and CDR2 FQGNSA. The CDR3 contains 12 residues. The ends were cut back, 1 base at V and 11 bases at J, with 10 bases in the middle. The CDR3 sequence is CASSLGGSKQYF. DNA of the CDR3: TGTGCCAGCAGCTTAGGGGGTAGCAAGCAGTATTTT.

The V call is TRBV19, the J call TRBJ2-7; TRBD2 matches at 16 bases. Germline trimming cut 7 bases from V and 3 bases from J; bases unmatched to any gene: 15. Germline V gene sequence: CDR1 LNHDA, CDR2 SQIVND (reference sequence). The CDR3 runs to 19 residues. CDR3 sequence (DNA): TGTGCCAGTAATCCTTCGGGACTAGCGGGAGGGCCTACAATCTACGAGCAGTACGTC. Translated: CASNPSGLAGGPTIYEQYV.

This clonotype has a count of ten or more. J is TRBJ2-1 and V is TRBV7-3; possible D gene TRBD1, 5 bases. The CDR3 is 15 residues long. The germline V and J ends were trimmed by 6 bases and 5 bases, with 17 bases remaining between them. Germline V gene lookup returns CDR1 SGHTA and CDR2 FQGTGA. In nucleotides, the CDR3 is TGTGCCAGCAGTGTCTCAAGTCCAGGGAACAATGAGCAGTTCTTC. It codes for CASSVSSPGNNEQFF.

This clonotype occurred many times. The CDR3 protein is CASSFFGSGRTDTQYF. The CDR3 nucleotides are TGTGCCAGCAGCTTTTTTGGGAGCGGGAGAACAGATACGCAGTATTTT. The rearrangement joins TRBV5-4 to TRBJ2-3, with 8 bases lining up with TRBD2. The CDR3 is 16 amino acids. Per the germline V gene, CDR1 is SGHNT and CDR2 is YYREEE (reference sequence). Trimming cost V 2 bases and J 3 bases; bases outside gene matches: 8.

This clonotype was recorded many times. The rearrangement joins TRBV5-1 to TRBJ1-1, with a tentative D call TRBD1 (5 bases). The germline V gene encodes CDR1 SGHRS and CDR2 YFSETQ. Trimming cost V 3 bases and J 1 base, with 10 bases left between them. This CDR3 region has 14 residues. CDR3 sequence (DNA): TGCGCCAGCAGCTCTGGACAACCGAACACTGAAGCTTTCTTT. Protein: CASSSGQPNTEAFF.

In its sample, this clonotype was seen many times. This rearrangement joins TRBV14 to TRBJ1-2; 10 nucleotides agree with TRBD1. Germline loops: CDR1 SGHDN, CDR2 FVKESK. The junction had 9 bases not matched to a gene; V was cut back by 1 base and J by 7 bases. The CDR3 is 16 residues long. CDR3 coding DNA: TGTGCCAGCAGCCAAGCCGGGACAGGGGAACAGGGTGGCTACACCTTC. Protein product: CASSQAGTGEQGGYTF.

This clonotype was observed at least ten times. The genes are TRBV20-1 and TRBJ2-3, with TRBD2 identical over 13 bases. Germline V gene sequence: CDR1 DFQATT, CDR2 SNEGSKA (reference sequence). The ends lost 6 bases at V and 2 bases at J; junction bases unmatched: 8. CDR3 length: 16 amino acids. CDR3 bases: TGCAGTGCAAGACTAGCGGGAGGTCTACACACAGATACGCAGTATTTT. This sequence encodes CSARLAGGLHTDTQYF.

This clonotype was seen ten or more times. The chain has TRBV7-2 and TRBJ2-7; TRBD1 matches 7 bases. This CDR3 is 15 amino acids long. Germline loops: CDR1 SGHTA, CDR2 FQGNSA. V was pared by 3 bases and J by 7 bases, with 12 bases of the junction left unmatched. The CDR3 region is CASSLDRQPSREQYF. In DNA form, the CDR3 reads TGTGCCAGCAGCTTGGACAGGCAACCTTCGAGGGAGCAGTACTTC.

This clonotype was detected many times. V is TRBV29-1 and J is TRBJ2-1; D uncertain. The V end lost 7 bases, the J end lost 1 base, and 8 bases lay between the germline ends. Germline V CDR1 and CDR2: SQVTM, ANQGSEA. This CDR3 region has 12 residues. Here the CDR3 DNA reads TGCAGCGCCCAAAGGTCCTACAATGAGCAGTTCTTC. It encodes CSAQRSYNEQFF.

This clonotype occurred many times. The chain employs TRBV7-2 and TRBJ2-1; D uncertain. The CDR3 contains 13 residues. Trimming pared 7 bases from V and 5 bases from J, leaving 12 bases between. CDR1 is SGHTA and CDR2 is FQGNSA in the germline V gene. The CDR3 sequence is CASTPPPDNEQFF. The CDR3, as DNA: TGTGCCAGCACACCCCCCCCGGACAATGAGCAGTTCTTC.

Only a few counts were recorded for this clonotype. J is TRBJ2-5 and V is TRBV5-4; weak D call: TRBD2 (6 bases). The V gene's germline CDR1 is SGHNT and CDR2 YYREEE (reference sequence). V was pared by 0 bases and J by 5 bases, with 11 bases between. The CDR3 extends over 14 amino acids. In nucleotides, the CDR3 is TGTGCCAGCAGCTTGGGGGGGGTTCGGGAGACCCAGTACTTC. Protein: CASSLGGVRETQYF.

The J gene is TRBJ1-4, the V gene TRBV3-1; TRBD1 aligns across 8 bases. The V segment lost 4 bases and the J segment 10 bases; nucleotides outside the gene matches: 5. The CDR3 loop spans 13 amino acids. The germline gives CDR1 LGHDT, CDR2 YNNKEL (reference sequence). The CDR3 reads CASSLTDRGKLFF. CDR3 nucleotides: TGTGCCAGCAGCCTCACCGACAGGGGAAAACTGTTTTTT.

This clonotype was found many times. The genes are TRBV20-1 and TRBJ2-1; tentative D call: TRBD1 (5 bases). The CDR3 contains 13 residues. Between the trimmed V and J ends, which lost 2 bases and 3 bases, there was a span of 8 bases. Germline-derived CDR1 and CDR2 are DFQATT and SNEGSKA (reference sequence). CDR3 protein: CSARQDSYNEQFF. CDR3 bases: TGCAGTGCTAGACAAGACAGCTACAATGAGCAGTTCTTC.